The clone carrying this T cell receptor beta chain occurred many times. Its target is not known. The data stem from a study of human T cells and chemical hapten exposure. Whole-study context: From small differences in pooled library volume came most of the variation in per-sample TCR yields. Study-wide findings and caveats: TCRs whose frequency exceeded 1 in 1000 remained the same following DPC sensitization.

Original processing methods: Samples had a median of about 96,000 TCRs, ranging about 23,224 to 700,000. TCRdb itself ran the 5' RACE reads through MiXCR, one entry per CDR3 protein. V and J calls and clone size were set by TCRdb, not the authors. The sample lists about 140,000 distinct CDR3 sequences; around 4% were seen once. The template was total RNA from unfractionated whole blood. There are 16 residues in the CDR3. CDR1 and CDR2 from the germline V gene are MDHEN and SYDVKM. The V gene end was trimmed by 7 bases and the J gene end by 2 bases; junction bases not matched to a gene: 11. The chain recombines TRBV28 with TRBJ1-2, with 9 bases aligning to TRBD1. This receptor was identified in a female donor in good health. The CDR3 nucleotides read TGTGCCAGCACAAATCCCAAAGGGACAGGGAACTATGGCTACACCTTC. Its protein product is CASTNPKGTGNYGYTF.